A single sample is the source of the 22 T cell receptor beta chains below, sequenced in a study of T cell responses to AZD1222 COVID-19 vaccine. The protocol was immunoSEQ multiplex PCR, while the TCRdb copy is restricted to in-frame clones and leaves out a portion. Of under 150,000 clones listed, roughly 92% are singletons. This sample comprised peripheral blood, obtained 28 days after the second AZD1222 dose. These receptors were collected from an adult who received the AZD1222 COVID-19 vaccine.

The chain employs TRBV21-1 and TRBJ2-1; the table's TRBD2 call for D was not verified on the DNA. TRBV21-1 is designated a pseudogene. The CDR3 contains 15 residues. CDR3 in DNA: TGTGCCAGCAGCAAAGTAGGACTAGCGGGAGATGTGCAGTTCTTC. Translation: CASSKVGLAGDVQFF.

This rearrangement joins TRBV29-1 to TRBJ1-2; D gene ambiguous. Germline CDR1 reads SQVTM; CDR2 reads ANQGSEA. The CDR3 totals 15 residues. Trimming took off 1 base at V and 3 bases at J, with 15 bases between the two ends. The CDR3 reads CSVEGADGLHYGYTF. In nucleotides, the CDR3 is TGCAGCGTTGAAGGCGCTGACGGATTACACTATGGCTACACCTTC.

This clone is a singleton in its sample. The chain recombines TRBV9 with TRBJ2-5, with TRBD2 identical over 10 bases. The CDR3 length is 16 residues. The trim removed 2 bases at V and 5 bases at J, leaving 9 bases unmatched. CDR1 and CDR2 from the germline V gene are SGDLS and YYNGEE. The CDR3 nucleotides read TGTGCCAGCAGCGTTGGGAGCGGGGGGGCCGTCGAGACCCAGTACTTC. It yields the protein CASSVGSGGAVETQYF.

This rearrangement joins TRBV9 to TRBJ1-2, with 9 bases matching TRBD1. V was clipped by 2 bases and J by 3 bases; unmatched bases: 8. The V gene's germline CDR1 is SGDLS and CDR2 YYNGEE. The CDR3 covers 16 residues. This CDR3 reads CASSVSLQGAYYGYTF. The CDR3 nucleotides are TGTGCCAGCAGCGTGTCGCTACAGGGGGCATACTATGGCTACACCTTC. Together with reference TRBV9 and TRBJ1-2, the CDR3 gives the full variable domain: DSGVTQTPKHLITATGQRVTLRCSPRSGDLSVYWYQQSLDQGLQFLIQYYNGEERAKGNILERFSAQQFPDLHSELNLSSLELGDSALYFCASSVSLQGAYYGYTFGSGTRLTVV.

V and J are TRBV15 and TRBJ2-1, with 7 bases matching TRBD2. Trimming cost V 11 bases and J 9 bases; bases outside gene matches: 13. Germline CDR1 is LNHNV and CDR2 is YYDKDF (reference sequence). The CDR3 runs 13 residues. The CDR3 nucleotides are TGTGCCCGTCGGGGGGTCCATGTGAGTGAGCAGTTCTTC. Translated, it gives CARRGVHVSEQFF.

V and J are TRBV18 and TRBJ2-6; 11 nucleotides align to TRBD1. J gave up 1 base and V 2 bases, and 7 bases lay outside the gene matches. Germline CDR1 KGHSH, CDR2 LQKENI. This CDR3 spans 19 amino acids. The CDR3 loop is CASSPWTGGALSGANVLTF. CDR3 DNA sequence: TGTGCCAGCTCACCATGGACAGGGGGCGCGTTGTCTGGGGCCAACGTCCTGACTTTC.

The rearrangement links TRBV5-6 to TRBJ2-1; 9 bases are shared with TRBD1. The germline V gene has CDR1 SGHDT and CDR2 YYEEEE. The CDR3 runs to 17 residues. V lost 3 bases, J lost 3 bases, and 10 bases stayed unmatched. CDR3 sequence (DNA): TGTGCCAGCAGCTCACAAAAGACAGGGGGGATCTACAATGAGCAGTTCTTC. Protein sequence: CASSSQKTGGIYNEQFF.

The chain links TRBV28 to TRBJ1-2; D remains unclear. The V gene lost 3 bases and the J gene lost 3 bases, with 5 bases spanning the gap. The germline gives CDR1 MDHEN, CDR2 SYDVKM. The CDR3 sequence is 12 residues long. CDR3 protein: CASSLRYYGYTF. In nucleotides, the CDR3 is TGTGCCAGCAGTTTGAGGTACTATGGCTACACCTTC.

The chain employs TRBV6-1 and TRBJ1-6, with a possible D match to TRBD1 (5 bases). There are 15 residues in the CDR3. The germline gives CDR1 MNHNS, CDR2 SASEGT. V was cut by 3 bases and J by 6 bases, with 12 bases left in between. CDR3: CASSETQGRNSPLHF. The CDR3 bases are TGTGCCAGCAGTGAGACGCAGGGACGTAATTCACCCCTCCACTTT.

This sequence joins TRBV4-1 and TRBJ2-1, with 10 nucleotides matching TRBD2. CDR1 is MGHRA, CDR2 YSYEKL, per germline. V shed 0 bases, J shed 1 base, and the junction held 9 bases outside the gene matches. The CDR3 spans 19 residues. The CDR3 region is CASSQDGSGGLPSYNEQFF. The DNA of the CDR3 is TGCGCCAGCAGCCAAGATGGTAGCGGGGGGCTCCCGTCCTACAATGAGCAGTTCTTC.

V and J are TRBV19 and TRBJ2-4; D not certain. The CDR3 spans 14 residues. Deletions cut 5 bases from V and 7 bases from J, with 15 bases between. Germline assignment: CDR1 LNHDA and CDR2 SQIVND (reference sequence). The CDR3 loop is CASSSTGLDNIQYF. The DNA for the CDR3 is TGTGCCAGTAGTTCGACCGGGTTAGATAACATTCAGTACTTC.

The chain links TRBV5-1 to TRBJ1-1; the D is unclear. The germline CDR1 and CDR2 sequences are SGHRS and YFSETQ. V lost 3 bases, J lost 4 bases, and 13 bases lay in between. The CDR3 has 14 residues. CDR3 coding DNA: TGCGCCAGCAGCTCCCAAAGGGTCAGCACTGAAGCTTTCTTT. Its translation is CASSSQRVSTEAFF.

The chain joins TRBV12-3 or TRBV12-4 to TRBJ1-2; no clear D gene. The V end was cut by 5 bases, the J end by 14 bases, with 18 bases between. The CDR3 is made up of 12 amino acids. CDR3 protein: CASSPRTGRRTF. The CDR3 coding sequence is TGTGCCAGCAGTCCACGGACCGGGCGGCGGACCTTC.

This chain joins TRBV7-6 and TRBJ1-2; the D is unclear. V gave up 1 base and J gave up 2 bases, with 11 bases separating them. CDR1 and CDR2 from the germline V gene are SGHVS and FNYEAQ. CDR3 length: 15 residues. CDR3 sequence (DNA): TGTGCCAGCAGCTTAGAGCCAGGACCGAACTATGGCTACACCTTC. Its translation is CASSLEPGPNYGYTF.

This clone was picked up one time. The gene calls are TRBV14 and TRBJ1-1; D not certain. Germline-derived CDR1 and CDR2 are SGHDN and FVKESK. The CDR3 is made up of 15 amino acids. Trimming took 4 bases from V and 4 from J, leaving 16 bases between them. This CDR3 is CASSPSPRYFTEAFF. CDR3 nucleotides: TGTGCCAGCAGCCCCTCACCCAGGTACTTCACTGAAGCTTTCTTT.

The chain carries TRBV12-3 or TRBV12-4 and TRBJ1-1; D perhaps matches TRBD1 (5 bases). Deletions cut 7 bases from V and 4 bases from J, with 13 bases between. The CDR3 is 13 amino acids. Written as DNA, the CDR3 is TGTGCCAGCACTCCGGGACGGACCACTGAAGCTTTCTTT. Its translation is CASTPGRTTEAFF.

The gene calls are TRBV14 and TRBJ1-1; D possibly corresponds to TRBD1 (5 bases). CDR3 size: 15 residues. Trimming removed 3 bases at V and 3 bases at J, with 14 bases between. The germline gives CDR1 SGHDN, CDR2 FVKESK. The CDR3 nucleotides read TGTGCCAGCAGCCAGTTAGGGGCCCTCGACACTGAAGCTTTCTTT. Translation gives CASSQLGALDTEAFF.

The V and J genes are TRBV28 and TRBJ2-7; TRBD1 matches at 9 bases. The CDR3 extends over 15 amino acids. Germline CDR1 is MDHEN and CDR2 is SYDVKM. V was clipped by 4 bases and J by 2 bases; unmatched bases: 6. The CDR3 loop is CASSSAGTGTYEQYV. The CDR3 coding sequence is TGTGCCAGCAGTTCCGCCGGGACAGGGACCTACGAGCAGTACGTC.

This sequence joins TRBV18 and TRBJ2-2; TRBD2 matches at 9 bases. The CDR3 extends over 16 amino acids. Germline CDR1 and CDR2: KGHSH and LQKENI. V was pared by 5 bases and J by 1 base, with 5 bases of the junction left unmatched. The CDR3 sequence is CASSSTSGLNTGELFF. The CDR3 nucleotides are TGTGCCAGCTCATCGACTAGCGGATTGAACACCGGGGAGCTGTTTTTT.

The chain has TRBV5-1 and TRBJ2-5, with a possible D match to TRBD2 (5 bases). The V gene lost 0 bases and the J gene lost 5 bases, with 11 bases spanning the gap. This CDR3 is built from 14 residues. Germline CDR1 SGHRS, CDR2 YFSETQ. The CDR3 here is CASSLAITGETQYF. CDR3 bases: TGCGCCAGCAGCTTGGCAATTACGGGGGAGACCCAGTACTTC. Combining the CDR3 with reference TRBV5-1 and TRBJ2-5 gives the whole variable domain KAGVTQTPRYLIKTRGQQVTLSCSPISGHRSVSWYQQTPGQGLQFLFEYFSETQRNKGNFPGRFSGRQFSNSRSEMNVSTLELGDSALYLCASSLAITGETQYFGPGTRLLVL.

This chain connects TRBV5-6 to TRBJ1-4, with TRBD1 matching 8 bases. The CDR3 runs to 14 residues. Germline V gives CDR1 SGHDT, CDR2 YYEEEE. The V and J ends lost 7 bases and 8 bases, in that order; junction bases with no gene match: 10. The CDR3 nucleotides are TGTGCCAGCGCCCGTCAGGGGGCCGGAGAAAAACTGTTTTTT. This codes for CASARQGAGEKLFF.

The chain recombines TRBV28 with TRBJ1-4; D uncertain. This CDR3 comprises 10 residues. V shed 8 bases and J shed 3 bases, with 1 base lying between them. Germline V gene lookup returns CDR1 MDHEN and CDR2 SYDVKM. CDR3 in amino acids: CASANEKLFF. In DNA, the CDR3 is TGTGCCAGCGCTAATGAAAAACTGTTTTTT.